The 18 T cell receptor beta chains given below trace back to one sample, sequenced in a study of blood T cell repertoires in COVID-19. Clones were sequenced by immunoSEQ multiplex PCR, and TCRdb holds only the in-frame ones, with some missing. The sample has 250,000 to 350,000 clones, roughly 90% seen once. Sequencing input: peripheral blood. These receptors came from a woman aged 45-65 years who had recovered from COVID-19.

The table lists this clone with a few counts. The chain carries TRBV12-3 or TRBV12-4 and TRBJ2-7; TRBD1 matches at 8 bases. This CDR3 is built from 13 residues. J gave up 2 bases and V 7 bases, and 4 bases lay outside the gene matches. The CDR3 region is CASKKDRAYEQYF. The DNA for the CDR3 is TGTGCCAGCAAGAAGGACAGGGCCTACGAGCAGTACTTC.

The V gene is TRBV10-3, the J gene TRBJ1-1; 7 nucleotides line up with TRBD1. Trimming at V came to 7 bases and at J to 2 bases, leaving 10 bases not matched to a gene. The germline V gene encodes CDR1 ENHRY and CDR2 SYGVKD. This CDR3 is built from 15 residues. The CDR3 protein is CAIIDREGENTEAFF. In DNA form, the CDR3 reads TGTGCCATCATTGACAGGGAAGGAGAAAACACTGAAGCTTTCTTT.

This clone has more than one count but fewer than ten. The germline gene is not matched at one end of the junction; a read error may be the cause. This chain joins TRBV7-7 and TRBJ2-5; maybe TRBD2 (5 bases). Germline values: CDR1 SSHAT, CDR2 FNYEAQ (reference sequence). The CDR3 has 14 amino acids. The DNA for the CDR3 is TGTGCTAGCAGCCCCCGAGCGGCAAAAGAGACCCAGTACTTC. Translation gives CASSPRAAKETQYF.

The chain recombines TRBV6-2 or TRBV6-3 with TRBJ1-5; D is uncertain. Germline-derived CDR1 and CDR2 are MNHEY and SVGEGT. V lost 2 bases, J lost 0 bases, and 8 bases lay in between. This CDR3 region has 15 residues. The CDR3 protein is CASSYAGYSNQPQHF. The DNA for the CDR3 is TGTGCCAGCAGTTACGCAGGTTATAGCAATCAGCCCCAGCATTTT.

The genes are TRBV5-4 and TRBJ2-1, with 9 bases identical to TRBD2. CDR3 length: 17 residues. V shed 5 bases, J shed 6 bases, and the junction held 15 bases outside the gene matches. CDR1 and CDR2 from the germline V gene are SGHNT and YYREEE (reference sequence). CDR3 sequence reads: CASSLGGLAGVTNEQFF. DNA for the CDR3: TGTGCCAGCAGTCTCGGCGGGTTAGCGGGAGTAACCAATGAGCAGTTCTTC.

The chain combines TRBV18 with TRBJ2-1; 7 positions match TRBD1. The J segment lost 5 bases and the V segment lost 8 bases, leaving 6 bases of the junction unmatched. CDR1 and CDR2 from the germline V gene are KGHSH and LQKENI. This CDR3 is 13 amino acids long. CDR3 nucleotide sequence: TGTGCCAGCACGGGACAGCAGAACAATGAGCAGTTCTTC. This codes for CASTGQQNNEQFF.

The V and J genes are TRBV4-2 and TRBJ1-6; no clear D gene. Germline assignment: CDR1 LGHNA and CDR2 YNFKEQ. V was pared by 3 bases and J by 9 bases, with 12 bases between. This CDR3 has 14 amino acids. In DNA, the CDR3 is TGTGCCAGCAGCCAGCCGATACTGGTTTCACCCCTCCACTTT. Translating it yields CASSQPILVSPLHF.

V and J are TRBV9 and TRBJ2-3; 8 bases line up with TRBD2. The V segment lost 0 bases and the J segment 1 base; nucleotides outside the gene matches: 7. CDR1 SGDLS and CDR2 YYNGEE come from the germline V gene. The CDR3 contains 17 residues. This chain's CDR3 is CASSVGGGGFRTDTQYF. CDR3 sequence (DNA): TGTGCCAGCAGCGTAGGGGGCGGGGGGTTTCGCACAGATACGCAGTATTTT. Complete variable domain (other parts from reference TRBV9 and TRBJ2-3): DSGVTQTPKHLITATGQRVTLRCSPRSGDLSVYWYQQSLDQGLQFLIQYYNGEERAKGNILERFSAQQFPDLHSELNLSSLELGDSALYFCASSVGGGGFRTDTQYFGPGTRLTVL.

This clone was observed a single time. The chain links TRBV15 to TRBJ1-5, with D tentatively TRBD1 (5 bases). Germline values: CDR1 LNHNV, CDR2 YYDKDF (reference sequence). CDR3 length: 14 residues. Trimming took off 0 bases at V and 8 bases at J, with 11 bases between the two ends. The DNA of the CDR3 is TGTGCCACCAGCAGAGATCAGGGCTTGGAGCCCCAGCATTTT. Translated, it gives CATSRDQGLEPQHF. Complete variable domain (other parts from reference TRBV15 and TRBJ1-5): DAMVIQNPRYQVTQFGKPVTLSCSQTLNHNVMYWYQQKSSQAPKLLFHYYDKDFNNEADTPDNFQSRRPNTSFCFLDIRSPGLGDTAMYLCATSRDQGLEPQHFGDGTRLSIL.

The CDR3 sequence is CASSHAPRGSLGETQYF. The CDR3 DNA reads TGTGCCAGCAGCCACGCCCCCAGGGGCTCTCTGGGGGAGACCCAGTACTTC. The gene calls are TRBV3-1 (or the pseudogene TRBV3-2) and TRBJ2-5; D might be TRBD1 (6 bases). The V gene lost 3 bases and the J gene lost 5 bases, with 22 bases spanning the gap. Looked up from germline, CDR1 is LGHDT and CDR2 is YNNKEL (reference sequence). The CDR3 has 17 amino acids.

This clone has just one count. The chain couples TRBV19 to TRBJ2-1; no clear D. There are 16 residues in the CDR3. The V gene lost 5 bases and the J gene lost 0 bases, with 14 bases spanning the gap. Per the germline V gene, CDR1 is LNHDA and CDR2 is SQIVND (reference sequence). This CDR3 reads CASSSSNILSYNEQFF. CDR3 sequence (DNA): TGTGCCAGTAGTTCCTCGAACATTCTCTCCTACAATGAGCAGTTCTTC.

This chain uses TRBV28 with TRBJ1-2; 7 nucleotides match TRBD1. This CDR3 is 14 amino acids long. With 5 bases clipped from V and 4 bases from J, the junction kept 7 bases outside the gene matches. The germline gives CDR1 MDHEN, CDR2 SYDVKM. The CDR3 DNA is TGTGCCAGCAGTCCAGGGGGAACCATCTATGGCTACACCTTC. Amino acid sequence: CASSPGGTIYGYTF.

The chain is built from TRBV3-1 (or the pseudogene TRBV3-2) and TRBJ2-3; D is perhaps TRBD1 (5 bases). In germline, CDR1 is LGHDT, CDR2 YNNKEL (reference sequence). The V end was cut by 1 base, the J end by 2 bases, with 10 bases between. The CDR3 sequence is 15 residues long. The DNA for the CDR3 is TGTGCCAGCAGCCAAGGGGGCTCAGCCACAGATACGCAGTATTTT. This translates into CASSQGGSATDTQYF.

CDR3 bases: TGTGCCTGTTCCGGCGCCAGGGCCGTTTTTGCTTTCTTT. Amino acid sequence: CACSGARAVFAFF. V usage is TRBV30 and J usage is TRBJ1-1, with D possibly matching TRBD1 (5 bases). This CDR3 contains 13 residues. Between the trimmed V and J ends, which lost 6 bases and 11 bases, there was a span of 22 bases. Germline loops: CDR1 GTSNPN, CDR2 SVGIG (reference sequence).

The chain joins TRBV9 to TRBJ1-2, with 10 bases identical to TRBD1. V dropped 0 bases and J dropped 4; count of bases not matched to a gene: 12. The CDR3 runs 18 residues. Germline V gives CDR1 SGDLS, CDR2 YYNGEE. The CDR3 nucleotides are TGTGCCAGCAGCGTAGATGGAGGCGGGACAGGGGAGATCTATGGCTACACCTTC. The encoded protein is CASSVDGGGTGEIYGYTF. Combining the CDR3 with reference TRBV9 and TRBJ1-2 gives the whole variable domain DSGVTQTPKHLITATGQRVTLRCSPRSGDLSVYWYQQSLDQGLQFLIQYYNGEERAKGNILERFSAQQFPDLHSELNLSSLELGDSALYFCASSVDGGGTGEIYGYTFGSGTRLTVV.

This clone showed up just once. The chain employs TRBV21-1 and TRBJ2-7; the D call in the table, TRBD1, was not verified against the DNA. TRBV21-1 is noted as a pseudogene. There are 19 residues in the CDR3. The CDR3 sequence is CASSKFHRDRGLPGNEQYF. The CDR3 DNA follows: TGTGCCAGCAGCAAATTCCACCGGGACAGGGGGCTCCCCGGGAACGAGCAGTACTTC.

This clone was seen a handful of times. The genes are TRBV5-4 and TRBJ2-7; TRBD1 aligns across 10 bases. CDR1 and CDR2 (germline): SGHNT, YYREEE (reference sequence). The CDR3 spans 15 residues. Unmatched junction bases numbered 6, after V lost 4 bases and J lost 2 bases. The CDR3 DNA reads TGTGCCAGCAGCCCCTCGGGGACAGGGGCCTACGAGCAGTACTTC. Residues: CASSPSGTGAYEQYF.

The J gene is TRBJ2-3, the V gene TRBV27; TRBD1 aligns across 12 bases. Germline values: CDR1 MNHEY, CDR2 SMNVEV (reference sequence). There are 16 residues in the CDR3. After removal of 8 bases from V and 0 bases from J, the junction contained 6 bases not matched to a gene. The CDR3 coding sequence is TGTGCCAGCGGGGACAGGGGGCCTTATAGCACAGATACGCAGTATTTT. Amino acid sequence: CASGDRGPYSTDTQYF.